The 21 T cell receptor beta chains reported below all come from one sample, sequenced in a study of cytomegalovirus exposure and HLA in healthy donors. Clones were read by immunoSEQ multiplex PCR, and TCRdb kept only the in-frame ones, dropping some. The sample holds 170,000 or so clones; 65% to 85% are singletons and the top ten take 2.5% to 3%. The sequenced sample consisted of PBMCs. All receptors come from a woman aged 18-29 years in good health and CMV-seropositive.

This clone occurred once. The V and J genes are TRBV7-3 and TRBJ2-3; D uncertain. Looked up from germline, CDR1 is SGHTA and CDR2 is FQGTGA. CDR3 length: 14 residues. With 5 bases removed from V and 4 bases from J, the gap between germline ends came to 13 bases. This chain's CDR3 is CASSLARGPDTQYF. The CDR3 DNA sequence: TGTGCCAGCAGCCTCGCTAGAGGCCCAGATACGCAGTATTTT.

V and J are TRBV7-9 and TRBJ2-3, with a possible D match to TRBD1 (6 bases). Germline CDR1 is SEHNR and CDR2 is FQNEAQ (reference sequence). V lost 5 bases and J 3 bases, leaving 21 bases between the germline ends. The CDR3 is made up of 17 amino acids. CDR3 sequence (DNA): TGTGCCAGCAGCATACTCACCGGGCAGGGGAAAACAGATACGCAGTATTTT. It is translated as CASSILTGQGKTDTQYF.

The chain employs TRBV14 and TRBJ2-3; 10 nucleotides line up with TRBD2. The CDR3 consists of 15 residues. Germline CDR1 SGHDN, CDR2 FVKESK. V shed 6 bases, J shed 1 base, and the junction held 4 bases outside the gene matches. This CDR3 reads CASSPGLAGTDTQYF. CDR3 DNA: TGTGCCAGCAGTCCCGGACTAGCGGGCACAGATACGCAGTATTTT.

V and J are TRBV15 and TRBJ2-3, with D perhaps matching TRBD1 (5 bases). The germline gives CDR1 LNHNV, CDR2 YYDKDF (reference sequence). The V end lost 11 bases, the J end lost 8 bases, and 17 bases lay between the germline ends. The CDR3 totals 12 residues. CDR3 DNA: TGTGCCCCTAAAGGGGTCAATCTTACGCAGTATTTT. It specifies CAPKGVNLTQYF.

This clone was observed a single time. This sequence joins TRBV7-9 and TRBJ2-7, with D uncertain. Germline CDR1 SEHNR, CDR2 FQNEAQ (reference sequence). This CDR3 has 14 amino acids. V lost 2 bases and J 3 bases, leaving 11 bases between the germline ends. For the CDR3, the DNA is TGTGCCAGCAGCTTAACTCCGAGAATCTACGAGCAGTACTTC. Encoded protein: CASSLTPRIYEQYF.

This sequence joins TRBV21-1 and TRBJ2-7; TRBD2, the table's D call, was not compared with the DNA. TRBV21-1 corresponds to a pseudogene. This CDR3 spans 14 amino acids. CDR3 in DNA: TGTGCCAGCAGCAACGGCCGTACTACCTACGAGCAGTACTTC. Encoded protein: CASSNGRTTYEQYF.

The CDR3 region has the DNA TGTGCCACCGGAATCTCGGGGGACACTGAAGCTTTCTTT. This translates into CATGISGDTEAFF. The rearrangement links TRBV27 to TRBJ1-1; weak D call: TRBD1 (5 bases). The V end was cut by 10 bases, the J end by 3 bases, with 15 bases between. The CDR3 runs 13 residues. Germline V gene lookup returns CDR1 MNHEY and CDR2 SMNVEV (reference sequence).

The V call is TRBV13, the J call TRBJ2-3; 7 bases agree with TRBD2. Germline CDR1 and CDR2: PRHDT and FYEKMQ (reference sequence). This CDR3 spans 17 amino acids. Unmatched junction bases numbered 7, after V lost 1 base and J lost 0 bases. The DNA for the CDR3 is TGTGCCAGCAGCTTAGCTGGACTAGGGACTAGCACAGATACGCAGTATTTT. This translates into CASSLAGLGTSTDTQYF.

The chain employs TRBV6-4 and TRBJ2-1; 12 bases line up with TRBD2. From germline, CDR1 is MRHNA and CDR2 SNTAGT. CDR3 length: 15 residues. The V segment lost 10 bases and the J segment 8 bases; nucleotides outside the gene matches: 12. CDR3 sequence (DNA): TGTGCCACGACTCGGCGGGCTAGCGGGGGGGATGAGCAGTTCTTC. Translated: CATTRRASGGDEQFF.

This clone was observed a handful of times. This chain links TRBV27 with TRBJ2-1; the match to TRBD2 covers 14 bases. The V and J ends lost 6 bases and 9 bases, in that order; junction bases with no gene match: 4. From germline, CDR1 is MNHEY and CDR2 SMNVEV (reference sequence). The CDR3 length is 14 residues. In DNA, the CDR3 is TGTGCCAGCAGCTCCGGACTAGCGGGGGGTGAGCAGTTCTTC. Residues: CASSSGLAGGEQFF.

This sequence joins TRBV9 and TRBJ1-2; D unresolved. In germline, CDR1 is SGDLS, CDR2 YYNGEE. Trimming left V 7 bases short and J 8 bases short, with 18 bases between. CDR3 length: 13 amino acids. DNA of the CDR3: TGTGCCAGCGTTTCGCCAGGAGGTAGCGGCTACACCTTC. This encodes CASVSPGGSGYTF.

This chain links TRBV6-1 with TRBJ2-7, with TRBD1 matching 7 bases. In germline, CDR1 is MNHNS, CDR2 SASEGT. The CDR3 is made up of 14 amino acids. V was pared by 8 bases and J by 3 bases, with 10 bases of the junction left unmatched. The CDR3 here is CASVRQGSGYEQYF. CDR3 nucleotide sequence: TGTGCCAGCGTTAGACAGGGTAGTGGCTACGAGCAGTACTTC.

The J gene is TRBJ2-1, the V gene TRBV27; 9 nucleotides align to TRBD2. Trimming took 4 bases from V and 7 from J; bases not matched to a gene: 8. The germline gives CDR1 MNHEY, CDR2 SMNVEV (reference sequence). CDR3 size: 15 residues. CDR3 nucleotide sequence: TGTGCCAGCAGTTCGGGACTAGCCCGTCGGAATGAGCAGTTCTTC. Translated: CASSSGLARRNEQFF.

V is TRBV25-1 and J is TRBJ1-2; 8 bases map to TRBD1. The CDR3 consists of 15 residues. The germline gives CDR1 MGHDK, CDR2 SYGVNS. The V and J ends lost 6 bases and 3 bases, in that order; junction bases with no gene match: 9. The CDR3 protein is CASSPRTGKHYGYTF. The CDR3 DNA is TGTGCCAGCAGCCCCCGGACAGGGAAGCACTATGGCTACACCTTC.

This chain joins TRBV6-1 and TRBJ1-1, with TRBD1 matching over 9 bases. This CDR3 has 15 amino acids. Germline assignment: CDR1 MNHNS and CDR2 SASEGT. The V gene end was trimmed by 4 bases and the J gene end by 5 bases; junction bases not matched to a gene: 8. The CDR3 region has the DNA TGTGCCAGCAGTGCATACAGGGGGCGCGAGACTGAAGCTTTCTTT. Its translation is CASSAYRGRETEAFF.

V and J are TRBV6-1 and TRBJ2-2, with 8 bases fitting TRBD2. CDR1 MNHNS and CDR2 SASEGT come from the germline V gene. Unmatched junction bases numbered 4, after V lost 6 bases and J lost 1 base. The CDR3 consists of 15 residues. CDR3 in DNA: TGTGCCAGCAGCCCCGGGGGGGGGAACACCGGGGAGCTGTTTTTT. This translates into CASSPGGGNTGELFF.

This rearrangement joins TRBV2 to TRBJ1-2, with TRBD1 matching 7 bases. Germline V gene data show CDR1 as SNHLY and CDR2 as FYNNEI. The J segment lost 3 bases and the V segment lost 5 bases, leaving 9 bases of the junction unmatched. The CDR3 runs to 15 residues. The CDR3 loop reads CASSKVAGGDYGYTF. The CDR3 DNA follows: TGTGCCAGCAGTAAGGTGGCAGGGGGAGACTATGGCTACACCTTC.

The rearrangement uses TRBV5-6 and TRBJ2-7; 9 nucleotides align to TRBD2. CDR3 length: 15 amino acids. The ends lost 3 bases at V and 4 bases at J; junction bases unmatched: 8. Germline CDR1 is SGHDT and CDR2 is YYEEEE. The chain's CDR3 is CASSSGASGDYEQYF. CDR3 bases: TGTGCCAGCAGCTCTGGCGCTAGCGGGGATTACGAGCAGTACTTC.

The chain joins TRBV9 to TRBJ1-1, with D possibly being TRBD1 (5 bases). This CDR3 contains 13 residues. Trimming took 4 bases from V and 6 from J, leaving 13 bases between them. Germline V gives CDR1 SGDLS, CDR2 YYNGEE. CDR3 amino acids: CASSIIREAEAFF. In nucleotides, the CDR3 is TGTGCCAGCAGCATTATCAGGGAGGCTGAAGCTTTCTTT.

The genes are TRBV6-5 and TRBJ2-5; maybe TRBD1 (6 bases). There are 14 residues in the CDR3. CDR1 and CDR2 from the germline V gene are MNHEY and SVGAGI. The V end was cut by 4 bases, the J end by 5 bases, with 14 bases between. CDR3 protein: CASSSRGNSETQYF. CDR3 bases: TGTGCCAGCAGTTCCAGGGGTAACTCGGAGACCCAGTACTTC.

This sequence joins TRBV15 and TRBJ1-3, with D perhaps matching TRBD1 (6 bases). Germline CDR1 LNHNV, CDR2 YYDKDF (reference sequence). The CDR3 is 15 residues long. V lost 2 bases, J lost 2 bases, and 10 bases lay in between. The CDR3 region has the DNA TGTGCCACCAGCAGATCCGCAGGGGCTGGAAACACCATATATTTT. This codes for CATSRSAGAGNTIYF.